This T cell receptor (beta chain) is from a study of blood T cell repertoires in COVID-19. Study details: There were acute and convalescent COVID-19 samples, and they came from the United States, Italy and Spain. Sample material is recorded as cDNA or gDNA derived from T cells, B-cell-depleted T cells, or PBMCs.

Unmatched junction bases numbered 4, after V lost 6 bases and J lost 0 bases. The CDR3 consists of 15 residues. Germline loops: CDR1 LNHDA, CDR2 SQIVND (reference sequence). Methods used by the authors: Reference gene primer amplification gave nucleated cell count estimates. Data came from immunoSEQ multiplex PCR; TCRdb stores just in-frame clones and leaves some out. The V and J calls and clone size come from that table; D and trimming were worked out from the DNA. The sample contains around 300,000 clones, over 70% of which appear only once. The receptor's source is a man aged 30 to 39 with active or convalescent COVID-19. Sequenced input: peripheral blood. V and J are TRBV19 and TRBJ2-3, with 9 nucleotides matching TRBD2. CDR3 region: CASRGGGESTDTQYF. CDR3 DNA: TGTGCCAGTAGGGGCGGGGGGGAGAGCACAGATACGCAGTATTTT.